This paragraph covers one T cell receptor (beta chain) sequence. The sample holds a few counts of this clonotype. Its antigen is not yet known. Base quality data are lacking; no much larger clone is found one base away. The source of the sample is a study of T-cell memory formation after mild COVID-19 (dated by TCRdb to about 2021). With regard to the full study: TCR sequence clusters from the two donors were found to be largely donor specific. T-cell clones expanding and contracting after mild COVID-19 in a couple of donors were tracked by longitudinal TCRalpha and TCRbeta repertoire sequencing. The cohort was made up of two young adult volunteers, one female and one male, who were previously healthy. The study at large found these results: Balanced CD4/CD8 phenotypes were observed for clones contracting from day 15 to 85, whereas a bias towards CD4+ was observed for a second wave of clones expanding from day 15 to 37. The study covered only a couple of mild cases, and larger cohorts including severe cases with pre-infection samples were considered necessary. Some responding clones were found in pre-infection memory, which suggests that pre-existing cross-reactive memory T cells took part in the SARS-CoV-2 response. Contracting CD4+ clones were found mainly in CM and EM memory subsets, while CD8+ clones were enriched in EMRA. SARS-CoV-2 specificity was not confirmed for the second-wave clones peaking on day 37.

The instrument was an Illumina NovaSeq 6000. TCRalpha and TCRbeta cDNA libraries were built by 5'RACE with constant-segment primers, adding sample barcodes and unique molecular identifiers. Trizol reagent was used to extract RNA from every sample. The libraries were amplified in two PCR steps, and the second step added a second sample barcode and Illumina TruSeq adapters. Sequencing of the libraries was done on an Illumina NovaSeq, producing 2 x 150 bp paired-end reads. On the authors' methods: The reads were demultiplexed and collapsed into UMI-guided consensus sequences using migec v1.2.7. Using mixcr v2.1.11, the UMI consensuses were aligned to TRA and TRB V and J templates and assembled into clonotypes. Clonotypes were classified as expanded or contracted when called significant by both edgeR and NoisET, with noise models trained on biological replicates. For edgeR calls, the cutoffs were a false discovery rate-adjusted p below 0.01 and a log2 fold-change threshold of 1. As an exploratory analysis of dynamics, max-normalized trajectories of the 1000 most abundant clonotypes were examined with PCA combined with hierarchical clustering. Each responding clone was given a CD4 or CD8 phenotype based on the CD4+ and CD8+ repertoires, which had been sequenced separately. TCRdb's own reprocessing of the public reads used fastp at Q25 and MiXCR and kept productive beta chains. Records with the same CDR3 protein are collapsed into one entry carrying the most frequent genes and DNA. Clone size and V and J calls follow TCRdb, not the original study. Here the sample has 530,000 or so distinct CDR3 sequences; 17% occur a single time. The ten top clones hold roughly 8% of the sample.

The CDR3 measures 14 amino acids from cysteine to phenylalanine. Just the 42-base CDR3 DNA is kept, in frame starting at base 1. V is cut back by 5 bases and J by 3 bases, with 4 bases in the junction unmatched. From the germline V gene (reference sequence), CDR1 is LNHDA and CDR2 is SQIVND. Ficoll-Paque density gradient centrifugation was used to isolate PBMCs. The rearranged chain carries TRBV19 and TRBJ2-7, and TRBD2 aligns with 10 junction nucleotides. The sequencing sample was made of PBMCs or a T cell subset sorted from them (not recorded which). The sequence was obtained from an adult woman who had mild COVID-19 (a few samples of this study predate the infection). The sample titles of this study are shuffled in the database, so cell type and time point are left out; the donor was told from shared clones. At the DNA level, the sequence is TGTGCCAGTAGTGTCCCTAGCGGGAGCTACGAGCAGTACTTC. It specifies CASSVPSGSYEQYF.